Listed here are 29 T cell receptor beta chains from one sample, sequenced in a study of cytomegalovirus exposure and HLA in healthy donors. The PCR was carried out with 60 Vbeta primers and 13 Jbeta primers. The protocol was immunoSEQ multiplex PCR, while the TCRdb copy is restricted to in-frame clones and leaves out a portion. The sample has about 140,000 clones, around 84% seen once. Sequences were obtained from PBMCs. The receptors here all came from a man in his fifties in good health and CMV-seronegative.

V gene TRBV2 combines with J gene TRBJ1-2; the D is unclear. From germline, CDR1 is SNHLY and CDR2 FYNNEI. This CDR3 region has 14 residues. V lost 7 bases to trimming and J lost 7 bases, with 19 bases between them. The CDR3 loop is CASNLRELGSGYTF. The CDR3 DNA reads as TGTGCCAGCAACCTAAGGGAGTTGGGAAGTGGCTACACCTTC.

The chain links TRBV4-1 to TRBJ2-1; the match to TRBD2 covers 12 bases. Germline lookup yields CDR1 MGHRA and CDR2 YSYEKL. Trimming at V came to 1 base and at J to 6 bases, leaving 1 base not matched to a gene. The CDR3 has 15 residues. CDR3 sequence: CASSQGLAGVNEQFF. CDR3 bases: TGCGCCAGCAGCCAAGGACTAGCGGGAGTCAATGAGCAGTTCTTC.

This clone was seen a single time. The chain links TRBV7-2 to TRBJ1-4; maybe TRBD1 (6 bases). V lost 3 bases to trimming and J lost 7 bases, with 9 bases between them. The CDR3 consists of 13 residues. The V gene's germline CDR1 is SGHTA and CDR2 FQGNSA. This chain's CDR3 is CASSFAGVEKLFF. The CDR3 nucleotides read TGTGCCAGCAGCTTTGCAGGGGTTGAAAAACTGTTTTTT.

This chain uses TRBV5-4 with TRBJ2-7; tentatively, D is TRBD2 (6 bases). The CDR3 has 15 residues. Per the germline V gene, CDR1 is SGHNT and CDR2 is YYREEE (reference sequence). Deletions cut 5 bases from V and 3 bases from J, with 18 bases between. The CDR3 is CASSLPRGGDYEQYF. The DNA for the CDR3 is TGTGCCAGCAGTCTTCCCCGGGGCGGGGACTACGAGCAGTACTTC.

V usage is TRBV11-2 and J usage is TRBJ1-1, with D unclear. The V gene lost 1 base and the J gene lost 7 bases, with 7 bases spanning the gap. The CDR3 extends over 12 amino acids. CDR1 SGHAT and CDR2 FQNNGV come from the germline V gene. Here the CDR3 DNA reads TGTGCCAGCAGCTTAGTTGTCGGTGAAGCTTTCTTT. Protein product: CASSLVVGEAFF.

Written as DNA, the CDR3 is TGTGCCAGCAGTCCGATAGGGGGCGAGAACACTGAAGCTTTCTTT. As protein: CASSPIGGENTEAFF. This sequence joins TRBV27 and TRBJ1-1, with 7 bases aligning to TRBD1. Germline trimming cut 5 bases from V and 1 base from J; bases unmatched to any gene: 7. CDR1 MNHEY and CDR2 SMNVEV come from the germline V gene (reference sequence). The CDR3 sequence is 15 residues long.

CDR3 nucleotides: TGTGCCAGCAGTTCAACCTCCGGGACAGGGACCCTCGAGCAGTACTTC. Translating gives CASSSTSGTGTLEQYF. The V gene is TRBV27, the J gene TRBJ2-7; 9 bases line up with TRBD1. Germline V CDR1 and CDR2: MNHEY, SMNVEV (reference sequence). Unmatched junction bases numbered 13, after V lost 4 bases and J lost 6 bases. This CDR3 is built from 16 residues.

This chain connects TRBV7-9 to TRBJ1-2; TRBD1 might be the D (5 bases). Germline V CDR1 and CDR2: SEHNR, FQNEAQ (reference sequence). CDR3 length: 14 amino acids. Trimming cost V 5 bases and J 2 bases, with 12 bases left between them. The CDR3 sequence is CASSPVGGNYGYTF. CDR3 sequence (DNA): TGTGCCAGCAGCCCAGTGGGGGGGAACTATGGCTACACCTTC.

V usage is TRBV12-2 and J usage is TRBJ1-3; the table's TRBD1 call for D was not verified on the DNA. TRBV12-2 is deemed a pseudogene. The CDR3 is 17 residues long. The CDR3 loop is CASRLARRLQFGNTIYF. The CDR3, as DNA: TGTGCAAGTCGCTTAGCGCGCAGGTTGCAGTTCGGAAACACCATATATTTT.

The chain recombines TRBV5-1 with TRBJ2-3, with 8 bases that match TRBD2. There are 17 residues in the CDR3. Germline assignment: CDR1 SGHRS and CDR2 YFSETQ. Losses at the gene ends were 4 bases for V and 8 bases for J; bases not matched to a gene: 18. Here the CDR3 DNA reads TGCGCCAGCAGCGACGGAACAACCGGGGCCGGGGGGGGTACGCAGTATTTT. This encodes CASSDGTTGAGGGTQYF.

J is TRBJ2-7 and V is TRBV19; D might be TRBD2 (5 bases). The CDR3 has 11 residues. The germline V gene has CDR1 LNHDA and CDR2 SQIVND (reference sequence). The V end lost 5 bases, the J end lost 9 bases, and 11 bases lay between the germline ends. CDR3 sequence: CASSVGVRQYF. CDR3 bases: TGTGCCAGTAGTGTCGGGGTTCGGCAGTACTTC. Variable domain in full (rest from reference TRBV19 and TRBJ2-7): DGGITQSPKYLFRKEGQNVTLSCEQNLNHDAMYWYRQDPGQGLRLIYYSQIVNDFQKGDIAEGYSVSREKKESFPLTVTSAQKNPTAFYLCASSVGVRQYFGPGTRLTVT.

This chain links TRBV2 with TRBJ2-5; TRBD2 matches at 7 bases. Trimming cost V 3 bases and J 3 bases; bases outside gene matches: 4. The CDR3 is made up of 14 amino acids. Germline CDR1 reads SNHLY; CDR2 reads FYNNEI. As DNA, the CDR3 is TGTGCCAGCAGTGATTCTGGGGGGGAAGAGACCCAGTACTTC. As protein: CASSDSGGEETQYF. Complete variable domain (other parts from reference TRBV2 and TRBJ2-5): EPEVTQTPSHQVTQMGQEVILRCVPISNHLYFYWYRQILGQKVEFLVSFYNNEISEKSEIFDDQFSVERPDGSNFTLKIRSTKLEDSAMYFCASSDSGGEETQYFGPGTRLLVL.

The V and J genes are TRBV7-9 and TRBJ2-5, with 9 nucleotides matching TRBD1. The V gene end was trimmed by 8 bases and the J gene end by 5 bases; junction bases not matched to a gene: 9. The CDR3 is 14 amino acids. Per germline, CDR1 SEHNR and CDR2 FQNEAQ (reference sequence). The CDR3 here is CASRWTGAEETQYF. CDR3 nucleotides: TGTGCCAGCCGCTGGACAGGGGCGGAGGAGACCCAGTACTTC.

The V and J genes are TRBV7-2 and TRBJ2-2; TRBD1 agrees at 7 bases. This CDR3 is 13 amino acids long. J was trimmed by 7 bases and V by 4 bases; bases with no gene match: 3. Germline values: CDR1 SGHTA, CDR2 FQGNSA. This chain's CDR3 is CASSSQGNGELFF. In DNA, the CDR3 is TGTGCCAGCAGCTCACAGGGGAACGGGGAGCTGTTTTTT.

The chain uses TRBV27 and TRBJ2-7; 9 nucleotides align to TRBD2. This CDR3 contains 17 residues. Germline CDR1 MNHEY, CDR2 SMNVEV (reference sequence). V dropped 6 bases and J dropped 2; count of bases not matched to a gene: 14. The CDR3 DNA reads as TGTGCCAGCAGCCCCCGGAGAGGCGGGAGGGGAACCTACGAGCAGTACTTC. Encoded protein: CASSPRRGGRGTYEQYF.

The chain employs TRBV19 and TRBJ2-1, with 11 positions matching TRBD2. J lost 4 bases, V lost 5 bases, and 7 bases had no gene match. The CDR3 covers 16 residues. Germline V lookup: CDR1 LNHDA, CDR2 SQIVND (reference sequence). The CDR3 DNA reads as TGTGCCAGTAGTCTGACCGGGACTAGCGGTTACAATGAGCAGTTCTTC. Translating gives CASSLTGTSGYNEQFF. Using reference TRBV19 and TRBJ2-1 for the parts outside the CDR3, the full variable domain is DGGITQSPKYLFRKEGQNVTLSCEQNLNHDAMYWYRQDPGQGLRLIYYSQIVNDFQKGDIAEGYSVSREKKESFPLTVTSAQKNPTAFYLCASSLTGTSGYNEQFFGPGTRLTVL.

The genes are TRBV11-2 and TRBJ1-1, with D unclear. This CDR3 is 14 amino acids long. Per the germline V gene, CDR1 is SGHAT and CDR2 is FQNNGV. Trimming pared 2 bases from V and 5 bases from J, leaving 12 bases between. The CDR3 bases are TGTGCCAGCAGCTTATCCGAGGGAAGGACTGAAGCTTTCTTT. Encoded protein: CASSLSEGRTEAFF. The whole variable domain, filled in from reference TRBV11-2 and TRBJ1-1, reads EAGVAQSPRYKIIEKRQSVAFWCNPISGHATLYWYQQILGQGPKLLIQFQNNGVVDDSQLPKDRFSAERLKGVDSTLKIQPAKLEDSAVYLCASSLSEGRTEAFFGQGTRLTVV.

The CDR3 region is CASSSLGAAGELFF. In DNA form, the CDR3 reads TGTGCCAGCAGCTCCCTGGGGGCGGCCGGGGAGCTGTTTTTT. V is TRBV7-3 and J is TRBJ2-2; TRBD1 is a possible D gene (6 bases). V lost 4 bases, J lost 6 bases, and 12 bases lay in between. Germline V gives CDR1 SGHTA, CDR2 FQGTGA. The CDR3 is 14 residues long.

V is TRBV6-1 and J is TRBJ1-2; D call uncertain. Trimming cost V 8 bases and J 4 bases, with 17 bases left between them. The germline V gene has CDR1 MNHNS and CDR2 SASEGT. The CDR3 runs 14 residues. CDR3 sequence: CASSLQQTSYGYTF. DNA for the CDR3: TGTGCCAGCTCCCTCCAACAGACTAGCTATGGCTACACCTTC.

The rearrangement uses TRBV6-1 and TRBJ1-6; 7 bases agree with TRBD1. Germline-derived CDR1 and CDR2 are MNHNS and SASEGT. The CDR3 runs to 14 residues. Trimming removed 5 bases from V and 10 bases from J; junction bases left unmatched: 8. The CDR3: CASSSGQFESPLHF. In DNA form, the CDR3 reads TGTGCCAGCAGTTCGGGACAGTTCGAGTCACCCCTCCACTTT.

The chain combines TRBV7-9 with TRBJ1-2; 11 bases are shared with TRBD1. Trimming took 2 bases from V and 6 from J; bases not matched to a gene: 5. The germline V gene encodes CDR1 SEHNR and CDR2 FQNEAQ (reference sequence). The CDR3 is made up of 15 amino acids. CDR3 DNA sequence: TGTGCCAGCAGCTTACTAGGACAGGGGGCCCATGGCTACACCTTC. Translation gives CASSLLGQGAHGYTF.

The chain is built from TRBV5-1 and TRBJ2-2; no definite D call. V was pared by 4 bases and J by 2 bases, with 9 bases between. The length of the CDR3 is 14 residues. CDR1 is SGHRS and CDR2 is YFSETQ in the germline V gene. The CDR3 loop reads CASSVRGNTGELFF. The CDR3 bases are TGCGCCAGCAGCGTTCGAGGAAACACCGGGGAGCTGTTTTTT.

The gene calls are TRBV5-1 and TRBJ2-4; D gene uncertain. With 1 base removed from V and 5 bases from J, the gap between germline ends came to 19 bases. The CDR3 spans 17 residues. Germline V CDR1 and CDR2: SGHRS, YFSETQ. The CDR3 DNA is TGCGCCAGCAGCTTGTACCGGTCGAAAGGAGCAGAAAACATTCAGTACTTC. As protein: CASSLYRSKGAENIQYF.

The V and J genes are TRBV19 and TRBJ2-7, with a possible D match to TRBD1 (6 bases). Between the trimmed V and J ends, which lost 2 bases and 4 bases, there was a span of 18 bases. The CDR3 contains 16 residues. Germline values: CDR1 LNHDA, CDR2 SQIVND (reference sequence). The DNA of the CDR3 is TGTGCCAGTAGTATACGGTCTTCCGGGACACGATACGAGCAGTACTTC. Translated: CASSIRSSGTRYEQYF.

Only a few counts were recorded for this clone. J is TRBJ2-4 and V is TRBV7-9; 10 bases align to TRBD1. Germline CDR1 reads SEHNR; CDR2 reads FQNEAQ (reference sequence). The ends lost 4 bases at V and 1 base at J; junction bases unmatched: 7. The CDR3 covers 17 residues. The CDR3 sequence is CASSSDRGLWAKNIQYF. CDR3 DNA sequence: TGTGCCAGCAGCTCAGACAGGGGGCTGTGGGCCAAAAACATTCAGTACTTC.

This chain links TRBV12-5 with TRBJ1-5, with D tentatively TRBD1 (6 bases). The CDR3 length is 13 residues. Per germline, CDR1 LGHNT and CDR2 FRNRAP. Deletions cut 9 bases from V and 6 bases from J, with 15 bases between. The CDR3 loop reads CASCEGVSQPQHF. The CDR3 DNA sequence: TGTGCTAGCTGTGAGGGGGTGTCTCAGCCCCAGCATTTT. Looking up the rest from reference TRBV12-5 and TRBJ1-5 gives the full variable domain: DARVTQTPRHKVTEMGQEVTMRCQPILGHNTVFWYRQTMMQGLELLAYFRNRAPLDDSGMPKDRFSAEMPDATLATLKIQPSEPRDSAVYFCASCEGVSQPQHFGDGTRLSIL.

The CDR3 DNA reads TGCAGCGTTAGAGGTTGGGGGACTAGCATCAATGAGCAGTTCTTC. Protein sequence: CSVRGWGTSINEQFF. The chain employs TRBV29-1 and TRBJ2-1; 9 nucleotides match TRBD2. This CDR3 is 15 amino acids long. J was trimmed by 6 bases and V by 5 bases; bases with no gene match: 11. Germline V CDR1 and CDR2: SQVTM, ANQGSEA.

Points on this clone: One junction end does not reproduce the germline sequence, and a read error may be involved. V is TRBV29-1 and J is TRBJ2-7; 9 nucleotides align to TRBD1. CDR1 and CDR2 from the germline V gene are SQVTM and ANQGSEA. The CDR3 consists of 14 residues. The CDR3: CSVQDGQGIYEQYF. The CDR3 bases are TGCAGCGTTCAAGACGGACAGGGGATCTACGAGCAGTACTTC.

The chain carries TRBV4-1 and TRBJ2-7; 8 bases map to TRBD1. From germline, CDR1 is MGHRA and CDR2 YSYEKL. Trimming took 6 bases from V and 5 from J; bases not matched to a gene: 9. This CDR3 has 14 residues. CDR3 sequence: CASRNTGGSDEQYF. The DNA for the CDR3 is TGCGCCAGCAGGAATACAGGGGGATCGGACGAGCAGTACTTC.